Listed below are T cell receptor beta chains from one sample, sequenced in a study of OX40 agonist ivuxolimab in advanced cancers. This table comes from immunoSEQ multiplex PCR, and its TCRdb copy is limited to in-frame clones, with some not included. The sample has fewer than 80,000 clones; approximately 86% are singletons. This material consisted of CD4+ or CD8+ T cells sorted from blood, taken in a trial of the OX40 agonist ivuxolimab. The receptors derive from an adult with an advanced solid tumor such as melanoma, head and neck, liver or kidney cancer. Both conserved end residues are part of each CDR3. The D gene is left open where the match is weak. Some rows have no size entry. The others give once, few or many, or a class for an expanded clone.

j_call: TRBJ1-4
clone_size: once
v_call: TRBV5-6
d_call: -
cdr3_nt: TGTGCCAGCAGCTTGACAGCGGCCGGAGGCGAAAAACTGTTTTTT
cdr3_aa: CASSLTAAGGEKLFF

j_call: TRBJ2-7
clone_size: -
v_call: TRBV4-3
d_call: TRBD2
cdr3_nt: TGCGCCAGCAGCCACGGGACTAGCGGGCACTTTCGGGGCGAGCAGTACTTC
cdr3_aa: CASSHGTSGHFRGEQYF

j_call: TRBJ1-1
clone_size: -
v_call: TRBV27
d_call: -
cdr3_nt: TGTGCCAGCAAGGGGGGGAACACTGAAGCTTTCTTT
cdr3_aa: CASKGGNTEAFF

j_call: TRBJ1-5
clone_size: -
v_call: TRBV28
d_call: TRBD1
cdr3_nt: TGTGCCAGCAGTCCCGCGGGGGACAGGAATCAGCCCCAGCATTTT
cdr3_aa: CASSPAGDRNQPQHF

j_call: TRBJ1-1
clone_size: once
v_call: TRBV18
d_call: -
cdr3_nt: TGTGCCAGCTCACGAGAGGGGGGGGAGAACACTGAAGCTTTCTTT
cdr3_aa: CASSREGGENTEAFF

j_call: TRBJ2-3
clone_size: -
v_call: TRBV9
d_call: TRBD1
cdr3_nt: TGTGCCAGCAGCGTAGTTGACGGGACAGGGGGCACAGATACGCAGTATTTT
cdr3_aa: CASSVVDGTGGTDTQYF

j_call: TRBJ2-1
clone_size: -
v_call: TRBV4-3
d_call: -
cdr3_nt: TGCGCCAGCGGGAAAGGGACGCTGTACAATGAGCAGTTCTTC
cdr3_aa: CASGKGTLYNEQFF

j_call: TRBJ2-7
clone_size: -
v_call: TRBV18
d_call: TRBD1
cdr3_nt: TGTGCCAGCTCACCCCGGGACAGGGCTGGCTACGAGCAGTACTTC
cdr3_aa: CASSPRDRAGYEQYF

j_call: TRBJ2-3
clone_size: -
v_call: TRBV7-2
d_call: -
cdr3_nt: TGTGCCAGCGGGACACAGGGTTGGGATACGCAGTATTTT
cdr3_aa: CASGTQGWDTQYF

j_call: TRBJ1-1
clone_size: -
v_call: TRBV7-8
d_call: -
cdr3_nt: TGTGCCAGCAGCTTAGGATCGGGAGGGAACACTGAAGCTTTCTTT
cdr3_aa: CASSLGSGGNTEAFF

j_call: TRBJ2-7
clone_size: -
v_call: TRBV19
d_call: TRBD2
cdr3_nt: TGTGCCAGTAGTATAGGGGGCACAGCGGGATACCCCTACGAGCAGTACTTC
cdr3_aa: CASSIGGTAGYPYEQYF

j_call: TRBJ2-7
clone_size: -
v_call: TRBV21-1
d_call: -
cdr3_nt: TGTGCCAGCAGCGAGGGAGCCTACGAGCAGTACTTC
cdr3_aa: CASSEGAYEQYF

j_call: TRBJ1-1
clone_size: -
v_call: TRBV28
d_call: -
cdr3_nt: TGTGCCAGCAGTTTACCGGACACTCGCGCTTTCTTT
cdr3_aa: CASSLPDTRAFF

j_call: TRBJ2-7
clone_size: -
v_call: TRBV28
d_call: -
cdr3_nt: TGTGCCAGCAGTTTGTCCGCATACGAGCAGTACTTC
cdr3_aa: CASSLSAYEQYF

j_call: TRBJ1-5
clone_size: -
v_call: TRBV6-1
d_call: -
cdr3_nt: TGTGCCAGCAGGGTACGGTCCGTTAGCAATCAGCCCCAGCATTTT
cdr3_aa: CASRVRSVSNQPQHF

j_call: TRBJ1-5
clone_size: once
v_call: TRBV4-1
d_call: -
cdr3_nt: TGCGCCAGCAGCCACACCGACAGAGAGAGCAATCAGCCCCAGCATTTT
cdr3_aa: CASSHTDRESNQPQHF

j_call: TRBJ2-6
clone_size: once
v_call: TRBV9
d_call: -
cdr3_nt: TGTGCCAGCAGCCCACGATTTAGTTATCCTGGGGCCAACGTCCTGACTTTC
cdr3_aa: CASSPRFSYPGANVLTF

j_call: TRBJ2-1
clone_size: -
v_call: TRBV7-2
d_call: -
cdr3_nt: TGTGCCAGCAGCCAGGGACCGGCGAACAATGAGCAGTTCTTC
cdr3_aa: CASSQGPANNEQFF

j_call: TRBJ2-7
clone_size: -
v_call: TRBV2
d_call: -
cdr3_nt: TGTGCCAGCAGTGGGCAAAGCGAGCAGTACTTC
cdr3_aa: CASSGQSEQYF

j_call: TRBJ1-6
clone_size: -
v_call: TRBV2
d_call: TRBD1
cdr3_nt: TGTGCCAGCAGTCGGGACAGTTTCTCCTATAATTCACCCCTCCACTTT
cdr3_aa: CASSRDSFSYNSPLHF

j_call: TRBJ2-1
clone_size: -
v_call: TRBV7-9
d_call: -
cdr3_nt: TGTGCCAGCAGCGTCCAGAGCTCCTACAATGAGCAGTTCTTC
cdr3_aa: CASSVQSSYNEQFF

j_call: TRBJ1-1
clone_size: -
v_call: TRBV7-3
d_call: -
cdr3_nt: TGTGCCAGCAGCTCCCAGGGAGTGGGGAACACTGAAGCTTTCTTT
cdr3_aa: CASSSQGVGNTEAFF

j_call: TRBJ2-3
clone_size: -
v_call: TRBV11-2
d_call: -
cdr3_nt: TGTGCCAGCAGCCTCGAGCGGGATACGCAGTATTTT
cdr3_aa: CASSLERDTQYF

j_call: TRBJ1-1
clone_size: -
v_call: TRBV18
d_call: -
cdr3_nt: TGTGCCAGCTCACCAGGGCCGCCTAGTGGGGCTTTCTTT
cdr3_aa: CASSPGPPSGAFF

j_call: TRBJ1-3
clone_size: -
v_call: TRBV2
d_call: -
cdr3_nt: TGTGCCAGCAGTGACAGGGGCTCTGGAAACACCATATATTTT
cdr3_aa: CASSDRGSGNTIYF

j_call: TRBJ2-3
clone_size: -
v_call: TRBV7-9
d_call: TRBD2
cdr3_nt: TGTGCCAGCAGCCAAGGGACTAGCGGGGGGGCCACAGATACGCAGTATTTT
cdr3_aa: CASSQGTSGGATDTQYF

j_call: TRBJ2-6
clone_size: -
v_call: TRBV7-8
d_call: TRBD2
cdr3_nt: TGTGCCAGCAGCTCGAGGGGAGGGGACGCCAACGTCCTGACTTTC
cdr3_aa: CASSSRGGDANVLTF

j_call: TRBJ2-3
clone_size: -
v_call: TRBV7-2
d_call: TRBD2
cdr3_nt: TGTGCCAGCAGCCAAGGCCCAGCGGGGGGGGCAAATACGCAGTATTTT
cdr3_aa: CASSQGPAGGANTQYF

j_call: TRBJ1-3
clone_size: -
v_call: TRBV10-1
d_call: -
cdr3_nt: TGCGCCAGCAGGGAGCGGGGGCGGGGAAACACCATATATTTT
cdr3_aa: CASRERGRGNTIYF

j_call: TRBJ2-7
clone_size: -
v_call: TRBV6-5
d_call: TRBD2
cdr3_nt: TGTGCCAGCAGTTCATATACTAGCGGTCGGGGCTACGAGCAGTACTTC
cdr3_aa: CASSSYTSGRGYEQYF

j_call: TRBJ1-4
clone_size: few
v_call: TRBV7-2
d_call: -
cdr3_nt: TGTGCCAGCAGACAGGCAGGGGTCGGAAAACTGTTTTTT
cdr3_aa: CASRQAGVGKLFF

j_call: TRBJ2-3
clone_size: -
v_call: TRBV18
d_call: -
cdr3_nt: TGTGCCAGCTCGTCCACAGGGTCCTCCAGCACAGATACGCAGTATTTT
cdr3_aa: CASSSTGSSSTDTQYF

j_call: TRBJ2-3
clone_size: -
v_call: TRBV7-8
d_call: -
cdr3_nt: TGTGCCAGCAGCTTAGACGTTGCAGATACGCAGTATTTT
cdr3_aa: CASSLDVADTQYF

j_call: TRBJ2-2
clone_size: -
v_call: TRBV18
d_call: TRBD2
cdr3_nt: TGTGCCAGCTCACTACAGACTAGCGTGGACACCGGGGAGCTGTTTTTT
cdr3_aa: CASSLQTSVDTGELFF

j_call: TRBJ2-1
clone_size: -
v_call: TRBV5-6
d_call: -
cdr3_nt: TGTGCCAGCAGCTCGAAGGGGAGGATGTCCTACAATGAGCAGTTCTTC
cdr3_aa: CASSSKGRMSYNEQFF

j_call: TRBJ1-2
clone_size: -
v_call: TRBV30
d_call: -
cdr3_nt: TGTGCCTGGAGAGCGGGAGTAGGTGGCTACACCTTC
cdr3_aa: CAWRAGVGGYTF

j_call: TRBJ2-1
clone_size: -
v_call: TRBV18
d_call: -
cdr3_nt: TGTGCCAGCTCACCACCGGGGGTAGCACGGTCGGATGAGCAGTTCTTC
cdr3_aa: CASSPPGVARSDEQFF

j_call: TRBJ1-3
clone_size: -
v_call: TRBV5-6
d_call: -
cdr3_nt: TGTGCCAGCAGCTTAATTCATGGGAGCTCTGGAAACACCATATATTTT
cdr3_aa: CASSLIHGSSGNTIYF

j_call: TRBJ1-1
clone_size: few
v_call: TRBV5-4
d_call: -
cdr3_nt: TGTGCCAGCAGCTTGAGCGACACTGAAGCTTTCTTT
cdr3_aa: CASSLSDTEAFF

j_call: TRBJ1-4
clone_size: -
v_call: TRBV6-1
d_call: -
cdr3_nt: TGTGCCAGCAGTGAATCCCGACAGGCCGGGAGGCTGTTTTTT
cdr3_aa: CASSESRQAGRLFF